The 27 T cell receptor beta chains below come from one sample, sequenced in a study of blood T cell repertoires in COVID-19. The table came from immunoSEQ multiplex PCR; TCRdb's copy has only in-frame clones and leaves some out. This sample has 110,000 to 150,000 clones, with 78% found just once. Sequenced input: PBMCs or T cells enriched from blood (not recorded which). These receptors came from a woman aged 50 to 60 who had recovered from COVID-19.

The rearrangement uses TRBV5-5 and TRBJ1-5; no reliable D call. The germline CDR1 and CDR2 sequences are SGHKS and YYEKEE (reference sequence). CDR3 length: 15 amino acids. Trimming removed 5 bases from V and 0 bases from J, with 12 bases in between. The CDR3 region is CASSSGVYSNQPQHF. Written as DNA, the CDR3 is TGTGCCAGCAGTTCAGGCGTTTATAGCAATCAGCCCCAGCATTTT.

J is TRBJ2-2 and V is TRBV5-8, with D unresolved. Germline assignment: CDR1 SGHTS and CDR2 YDEGEE. V lost 7 bases and J 0 bases, leaving 10 bases between the germline ends. The CDR3 totals 14 residues. Here the CDR3 DNA reads TGTGCCAGCCTTGCGGTTTCGAACACCGGGGAGCTGTTTTTT. The encoded protein is CASLAVSNTGELFF.

The chain recombines TRBV3-1 (or the pseudogene TRBV3-2) with TRBJ1-2; D might be TRBD1 (6 bases). V was clipped by 0 bases and J by 10 bases, with 18 bases between them. The CDR3 is 15 amino acids. Per the germline V gene, CDR1 is LGHDT and CDR2 is YNNKEL (reference sequence). CDR3 region: CASSQDPRQTGAYTF. CDR3 DNA sequence: TGTGCCAGCAGCCAAGATCCCCGTCAGACAGGCGCCTACACCTTC.

The CDR3 loop reads CASSLGTGDESYEQYV. CDR3 nucleotide sequence: TGTGCCAGCAGCCTTGGCACCGGGGATGAGTCCTACGAGCAGTACGTC. V usage is TRBV5-4 and J usage is TRBJ2-7, with D tentatively TRBD2 (5 bases). Trimming shortened V by 4 bases and J by 1 base, and 18 bases separated the two germline ends. Per the germline V gene, CDR1 is SGHNT and CDR2 is YYREEE (reference sequence). The CDR3 spans 16 residues.

The V and J genes are TRBV28 and TRBJ2-1, with 10 nucleotides matching TRBD2. The V segment lost 6 bases and the J segment 6 bases; nucleotides outside the gene matches: 8. The CDR3 is 15 amino acids. CDR1 and CDR2 from the germline V gene are MDHEN and SYDVKM. The CDR3 nucleotides read TGTGCCAGCAGGAGAGCGGGGGGGGTTGGCAATGAGCAGTTCTTC. It specifies CASRRAGGVGNEQFF. The whole variable domain, remainder taken from reference TRBV28 and TRBJ2-1, is DVKVTQSSRYLVKRTGEKVFLECVQDMDHENMFWYRQDPGLGLRLIYFSYDVKMKEKGDIPEGYSVSREKKERFSLILESASTNQTSMYLCASRRAGGVGNEQFFGPGTRLTVL.

Written as DNA, the CDR3 is TGTGCCAGCAGTTTTACTTACGAGCAGTACTTC. Amino acids: CASSFTYEQYF. The genes are TRBV28 and TRBJ2-7; D is unclear. The CDR3 extends over 11 amino acids. V was pared by 3 bases and J by 4 bases, with 4 bases between. The germline CDR1 and CDR2 sequences are MDHEN and SYDVKM.

The V call is TRBV21-1, the J call TRBJ1-6; TRBD1, as called in the table, went unchecked against the DNA. TRBV21-1 is an annotated pseudogene. This CDR3 comprises 16 residues. The CDR3 DNA is TGTGCCAGCAGCAAATTGAGGACAGACTATTATTCACCCCTCCACTTT. Protein sequence: CASSKLRTDYYSPLHF.

V gene TRBV4-2 combines with J gene TRBJ2-7; 8 bases agree with TRBD2. This CDR3 comprises 15 residues. Trimming cost V 0 bases and J 4 bases; bases outside gene matches: 5. Germline CDR1 LGHNA, CDR2 YNFKEQ. The CDR3 here is CASSQDRGLGYEQYF. The CDR3 DNA reads as TGTGCCAGCAGCCAAGACAGGGGACTAGGATACGAGCAGTACTTC.

In this sample, this clone turned up many times. The CDR3 reads CASSYTAAGGNIQYF. In nucleotides, the CDR3 is TGTGCCAGCAGTTACACCGCGGCAGGGGGGAACATTCAGTACTTC. V usage is TRBV6-2 or TRBV6-3 and J usage is TRBJ2-4; tentatively, D is TRBD1 (7 bases). The CDR3 is 15 amino acids. The V gene lost 2 bases and the J gene lost 7 bases, with 15 bases spanning the gap. Germline V gene sequence: CDR1 MNHEY, CDR2 SVGEGT.

V usage is TRBV13 and J usage is TRBJ2-7; D perhaps matches TRBD1 (6 bases). Trimming removed 4 bases at V and 3 bases at J, with 19 bases between. CDR1 and CDR2 (germline): PRHDT, FYEKMQ (reference sequence). This CDR3 spans 16 amino acids. This chain's CDR3 is CASSSSARQGIYEQYF. CDR3 nucleotide sequence: TGTGCCAGCAGCTCCTCCGCTAGGCAGGGGATCTACGAGCAGTACTTC.

The rearrangement links TRBV7-9 to TRBJ2-2, with 7 bases that match TRBD1. Germline V gives CDR1 SEHNR, CDR2 FQNEAQ (reference sequence). This CDR3 is 15 amino acids long. J gave up 6 bases and V 5 bases, and 9 bases lay outside the gene matches. The CDR3, as DNA: TGTGCCAGCAGCCCCGGTCAGGGGGTGGCCGGGGAGCTGTTTTTT. Translation: CASSPGQGVAGELFF.

V and J are TRBV28 and TRBJ2-6; no clear D gene. In germline, CDR1 is MDHEN, CDR2 SYDVKM. V was shortened by 5 bases and J by 0 bases, with 8 bases between the two germline ends. The CDR3 is 15 residues long. CDR3 bases: TGTGCCAGCAGTCCCGCTAACTCTGGGGCCAACGTCCTGACTTTC. This sequence encodes CASSPANSGANVLTF.

This clone was picked up one time. The chain employs TRBV6-5 and TRBJ1-1; no definite D call. In germline, CDR1 is MNHEY, CDR2 SVGAGI. CDR3 size: 16 residues. V dropped 1 base and J dropped 1 base, with 13 bases sitting between them. For the CDR3, the DNA is TGTGCCAGCAGTTACTTCGCCGCCTGGGCGAACACTGAAGCTTTCTTT. As protein: CASSYFAAWANTEAFF.

The chain has TRBV28 and TRBJ2-1; D gene ambiguous. CDR1 MDHEN and CDR2 SYDVKM come from the germline V gene. CDR3 length: 18 residues. Trimming took off 7 bases at V and 3 bases at J, with 25 bases between the two ends. Here the CDR3 reads CASTSSRLLYEGYNEQFF. CDR3 sequence (DNA): TGTGCCAGCACCTCTAGTCGCCTACTATACGAAGGCTACAATGAGCAGTTCTTC. The variable domain in full, completed from reference TRBV28 and TRBJ2-1, reads DVKVTQSSRYLVKRTGEKVFLECVQDMDHENMFWYRQDPGLGLRLIYFSYDVKMKEKGDIPEGYSVSREKKERFSLILESASTNQTSMYLCASTSSRLLYEGYNEQFFGPGTRLTVL.

The chain carries TRBV2 and TRBJ1-4; no reliable D call. V was pared by 4 bases and J by 1 base, with 7 bases between. CDR1 is SNHLY, CDR2 FYNNEI, per germline. The CDR3 sequence is 14 residues long. The CDR3 nucleotides are TGTGCCAGCAGTGTAGGGAGAACTAATGAAAAACTGTTTTTT. Translating it yields CASSVGRTNEKLFF. The variable domain in full, with the rest retrieved from reference TRBV2 and TRBJ1-4, is EPEVTQTPSHQVTQMGQEVILRCVPISNHLYFYWYRQILGQKVEFLVSFYNNEISEKSEIFDDQFSVERPDGSNFTLKIRSTKLEDSAMYFCASSVGRTNEKLFFGSGTQLSVL.

To note about this clone: Other DNA sequences in this specimen translate into the identical CDR3. V and J are TRBV7-9 and TRBJ2-1; tentative D call: TRBD2 (6 bases). The CDR3 runs 16 residues. Trimming left V 0 bases short and J 1 base short, with 10 bases between. Per germline, CDR1 SEHNR and CDR2 FQNEAQ (reference sequence). In DNA, the CDR3 is TGTGCCAGCAGCTTAGCCTTGGCGGGGTCCTACAATGAGCAGTTCTTC. Amino acids: CASSLALAGSYNEQFF.

In DNA form, the CDR3 reads TGTGCCATCAGTGCAGGGGGCCTACAAAACATTCAGTACTTC. It codes for CAISAGGLQNIQYF. This chain joins TRBV10-3 and TRBJ2-4, with 8 bases lining up with TRBD1. Germline CDR1 reads ENHRY; CDR2 reads SYGVKD. The CDR3 has 14 amino acids. The trim removed 4 bases at V and 5 bases at J, leaving 4 bases unmatched.

The chain has TRBV7-8 and TRBJ2-1; D might be TRBD2 (6 bases). V was cut by 5 bases and J by 5 bases, with 19 bases left in between. CDR3 size: 16 residues. The germline CDR1 and CDR2 sequences are SGHVS and FQNEAQ. The DNA for the CDR3 is TGTGCCAGCAGCCACGTCGGGGGAGCAATCCACAATGAGCAGTTCTTC. As protein: CASSHVGGAIHNEQFF.

This chain joins TRBV5-1 and TRBJ2-3; 7 bases are shared with TRBD1. The CDR3 loop spans 13 amino acids. Germline-derived CDR1 and CDR2 are SGHRS and YFSETQ. The trim removed 6 bases at V and 2 bases at J, leaving 3 bases unmatched. The DNA for the CDR3 is TGCGCCAGCACGACAGGGTACACAGATACGCAGTATTTT. Protein product: CASTTGYTDTQYF.

This sequence joins TRBV2 and TRBJ1-2, with 7 bases matching TRBD1. The CDR3 contains 17 residues. Trimming at V came to 5 bases and at J to 2 bases, leaving 14 bases not matched to a gene. Per germline, CDR1 SNHLY and CDR2 FYNNEI. CDR3 in amino acids: CASSKGAGIQLNYGYTF. The CDR3 DNA follows: TGTGCCAGCAGTAAGGGGGCGGGAATCCAACTAAACTATGGCTACACCTTC.

In nucleotides, the CDR3 is TGTGCCAGCAACGAGAATAGCAATCAGCCCCAGCATTTT. This sequence encodes CASNENSNQPQHF. This rearrangement joins TRBV6-5 to TRBJ1-5, with no clear D. Trimming removed 7 bases at V and 0 bases at J, with 7 bases between. This CDR3 contains 13 residues. Per the germline V gene, CDR1 is MNHEY and CDR2 is SVGAGI.

This clone has a count of ten or more. V gene TRBV19 combines with J gene TRBJ1-5, with D tentatively TRBD1 (6 bases). V lost 6 bases and J 6 bases, leaving 18 bases between the germline ends. CDR3 length equals 15 residues. Germline V CDR1 and CDR2: LNHDA, SQIVND (reference sequence). The DNA for the CDR3 is TGTGCCAGTAGGGGAATGTGGGGGCGCGGTCAGCCCCAGCATTTT. Residues: CASRGMWGRGQPQHF.

This clone has only one observation. The V call is TRBV11-2, the J call TRBJ1-2, with TRBD1 matching 8 bases. This CDR3 region has 18 residues. V trimming: 5 bases; J trimming: 2 bases; junction bases outside the gene matches: 16. The V gene's germline CDR1 is SGHAT and CDR2 FQNNGV. Here the CDR3 DNA reads TGTGCCAGCAGCCAACATCCCGGACAGGGAAGCCTAAACTATGGCTACACCTTC. It translates to CASSQHPGQGSLNYGYTF.

The chain recombines TRBV19 with TRBJ1-1; no definite D call. The germline V gene has CDR1 LNHDA and CDR2 SQIVND (reference sequence). Trimming removed 7 bases from V and 0 bases from J, with 12 bases in between. The length of the CDR3 is 14 residues. CDR3 nucleotide sequence: TGTGCCAGTACCGTCGGGATGATGAACACTGAAGCTTTCTTT. This translates into CASTVGMMNTEAFF. Full variable domain (missing parts from reference TRBV19 and TRBJ1-1): DGGITQSPKYLFRKEGQNVTLSCEQNLNHDAMYWYRQDPGQGLRLIYYSQIVNDFQKGDIAEGYSVSREKKESFPLTVTSAQKNPTAFYLCASTVGMMNTEAFFGQGTRLTVV.

The chain employs TRBV6-2 or TRBV6-3 and TRBJ1-4, with D uncertain. CDR3 size: 16 residues. Trimming removed 0 bases at V and 4 bases at J, with 12 bases between. Looked up from germline, CDR1 is MNHEY and CDR2 is SVGEGT. CDR3 DNA sequence: TGTGCCAGCAGTTACTCGCCGGTCGCTTTTAATGAAAAACTGTTTTTT. The encoded protein is CASSYSPVAFNEKLFF.

The chain uses TRBV7-2 and TRBJ2-1; the match to TRBD2 covers 15 bases. Germline CDR1 reads SGHTA; CDR2 reads FQGNSA. The CDR3 contains 16 residues. V dropped 5 bases and J dropped 8; count of bases not matched to a gene: 7. The CDR3 nucleotides read TGTGCCAGCAGCGAGGGACTAGCGGGGGGAATCTATGAGCAGTTCTTC. Translating it yields CASSEGLAGGIYEQFF.

The gene calls are TRBV6-5 and TRBJ1-4, with D maybe TRBD1 (6 bases). Trimming removed 2 bases from V and 3 bases from J, with 10 bases in between. This CDR3 is 15 amino acids long. Germline loops: CDR1 MNHEY, CDR2 SVGAGI. CDR3 sequence reads: CASSYAGVPNEKLFF. The CDR3 nucleotides read TGTGCCAGCAGTTACGCAGGGGTCCCTAATGAAAAACTGTTTTTT.